This T cell receptor (beta chain) was sequenced in a study of T cell responses to AZD1222 COVID-19 vaccine. The assay was immunoSEQ multiplex PCR, and TCRdb's table has in-frame clones only and misses some. The sample contains tens of thousands of clones, roughly 89% of which appear only once. Findings of the study overall: The donor group comprised mostly white British people and more females; the analysis possibly underestimated clonal diversity. Researchers took repertoire samples only after the peak T cell response had come.

In regard to this clone: The antigen is not known.

Between the trimmed V and J ends, which lost 6 bases and 1 base, there was a span of 5 bases. The V gene's germline CDR1 is SQVTM and CDR2 ANQGSEA. There are 11 residues in the CDR3. This sequence originates from an adult who received the AZD1222 COVID-19 vaccine. Here the sequenced sample was peripheral blood, taken 28 days after the second AZD1222 dose. This rearrangement joins TRBV29-1 to TRBJ2-3, with D possibly called TRBD1 or TRBD2 (5 bases each). The CDR3 DNA follows: TGCAGCGTGGGGGGCACAGATACGCAGTATTTT. Translated: CSVGGTDTQYF.